The present T cell receptor beta chain was sequenced within a study of T cell responses to AZD1222 COVID-19 vaccine. Notes on this clone: As yet, its antigen is unknown.

Broader study findings: White British ancestry dominated among donors, who included more females, and clonal diversity was possibly underestimated. Among vaccine-associated CD4 TCRs, coverage spanned spike, with dominance at 160-218 and 743-854.

TCRdb's copy holds only in-frame clones and misses some; the assay was immunoSEQ multiplex PCR. Among 60,000 to 95,000 clones, around 86% were seen once, and the ten largest hold roughly a sixth. This TCR was sampled from an adult who received the AZD1222 COVID-19 vaccine. Sequenced material: peripheral blood, taken 28 days after the second AZD1222 dose.

CDR3 DNA sequence: TGTGCCAGTAGTACACAGGGGGCCCGGATCACTGAAGCTTTCTTT. Protein product: CASSTQGARITEAFF. V usage is TRBV19 and J usage is TRBJ1-1, with 9 bases identical to TRBD1. Germline values: CDR1 LNHDA, CDR2 SQIVND (reference sequence). The CDR3 totals 15 residues. The V and J ends lost 4 bases and 4 bases, in that order; junction bases with no gene match: 7.